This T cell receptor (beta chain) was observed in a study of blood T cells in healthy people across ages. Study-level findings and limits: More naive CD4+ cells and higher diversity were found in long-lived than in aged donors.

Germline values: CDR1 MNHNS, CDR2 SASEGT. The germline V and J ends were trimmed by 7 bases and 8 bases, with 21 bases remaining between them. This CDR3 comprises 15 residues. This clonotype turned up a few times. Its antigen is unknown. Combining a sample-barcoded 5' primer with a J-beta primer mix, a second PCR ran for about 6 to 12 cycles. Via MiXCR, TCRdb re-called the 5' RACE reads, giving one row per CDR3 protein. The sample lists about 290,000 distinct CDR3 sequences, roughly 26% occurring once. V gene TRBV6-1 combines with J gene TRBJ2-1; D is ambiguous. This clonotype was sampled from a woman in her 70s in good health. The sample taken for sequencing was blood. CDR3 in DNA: TGTGCCAGCACGGGCGGAAAAGCAGGTCGAGATGAGCAGTTCTTC. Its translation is CASTGGKAGRDEQFF.